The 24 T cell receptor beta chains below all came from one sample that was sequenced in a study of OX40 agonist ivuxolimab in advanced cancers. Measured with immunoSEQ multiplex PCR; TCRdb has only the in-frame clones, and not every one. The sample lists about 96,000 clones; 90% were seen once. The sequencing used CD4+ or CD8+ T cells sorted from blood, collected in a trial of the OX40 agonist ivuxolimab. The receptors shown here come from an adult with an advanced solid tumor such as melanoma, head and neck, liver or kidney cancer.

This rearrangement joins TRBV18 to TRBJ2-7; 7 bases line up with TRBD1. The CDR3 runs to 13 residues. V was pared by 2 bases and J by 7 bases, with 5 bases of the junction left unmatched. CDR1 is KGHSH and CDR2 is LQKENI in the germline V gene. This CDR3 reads CASSPDRAKEQYF. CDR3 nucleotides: TGTGCCAGCTCACCAGACAGGGCGAAAGAGCAGTACTTC.

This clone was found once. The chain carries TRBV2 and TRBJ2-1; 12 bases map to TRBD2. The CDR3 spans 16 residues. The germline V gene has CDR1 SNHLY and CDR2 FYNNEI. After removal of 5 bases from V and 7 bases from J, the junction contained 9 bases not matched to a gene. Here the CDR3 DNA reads TGTGCCAGCAGTCGACTAGCGGGAGTGGTAGGGAATGAGCAGTTCTTC. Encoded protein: CASSRLAGVVGNEQFF.

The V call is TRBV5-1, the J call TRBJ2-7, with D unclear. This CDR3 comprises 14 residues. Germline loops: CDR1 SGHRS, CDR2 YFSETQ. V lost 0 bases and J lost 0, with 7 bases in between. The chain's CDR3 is CASSLDYTSYEQYF. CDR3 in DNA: TGCGCCAGCAGCTTGGACTACACCTCCTACGAGCAGTACTTC.

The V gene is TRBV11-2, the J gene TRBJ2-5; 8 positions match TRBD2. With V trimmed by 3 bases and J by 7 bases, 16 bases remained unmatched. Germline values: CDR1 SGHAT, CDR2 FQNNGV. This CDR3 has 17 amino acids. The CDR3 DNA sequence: TGTGCCAGCAGCTTCCGATCTCCCGGGACTAGTGGGGGGACCCAGTACTTC. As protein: CASSFRSPGTSGGTQYF.

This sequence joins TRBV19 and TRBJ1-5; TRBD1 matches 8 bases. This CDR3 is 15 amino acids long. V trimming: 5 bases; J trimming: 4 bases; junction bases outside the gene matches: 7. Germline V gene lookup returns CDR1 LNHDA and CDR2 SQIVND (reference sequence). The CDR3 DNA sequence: TGTGCCAGTAGTCCAGGACAGGGAGGGAATCAGCCCCAGCATTTT. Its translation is CASSPGQGGNQPQHF.

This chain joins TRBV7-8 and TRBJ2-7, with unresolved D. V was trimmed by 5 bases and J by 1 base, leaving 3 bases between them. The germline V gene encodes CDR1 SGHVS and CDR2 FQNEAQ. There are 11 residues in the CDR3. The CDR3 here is CASSRSYEQYF. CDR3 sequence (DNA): TGTGCCAGCAGCCGGTCCTACGAGCAGTACTTC.

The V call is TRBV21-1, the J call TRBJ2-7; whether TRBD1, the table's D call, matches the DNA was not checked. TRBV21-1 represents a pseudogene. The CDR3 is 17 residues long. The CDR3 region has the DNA TGTGCCAGCAGCAAAGGGGACAGGGACAGGGGAAACCACGAGCAGTACTTC. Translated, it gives CASSKGDRDRGNHEQYF.

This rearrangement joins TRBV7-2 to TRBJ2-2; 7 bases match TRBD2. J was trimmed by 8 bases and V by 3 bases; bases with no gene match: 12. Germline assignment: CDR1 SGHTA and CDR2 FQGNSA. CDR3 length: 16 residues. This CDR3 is CASSLALAESGGELFF. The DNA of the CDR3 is TGTGCCAGCAGCTTGGCCCTAGCGGAAAGTGGGGGGGAGCTGTTTTTT.

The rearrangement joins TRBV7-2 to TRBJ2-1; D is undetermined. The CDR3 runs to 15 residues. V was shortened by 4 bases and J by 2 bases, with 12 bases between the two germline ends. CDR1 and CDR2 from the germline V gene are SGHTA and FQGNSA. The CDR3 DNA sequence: TGTGCCAGCAGCTCCCCTTTCAGGCCCTACAATGAGCAGTTCTTC. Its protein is CASSSPFRPYNEQFF.

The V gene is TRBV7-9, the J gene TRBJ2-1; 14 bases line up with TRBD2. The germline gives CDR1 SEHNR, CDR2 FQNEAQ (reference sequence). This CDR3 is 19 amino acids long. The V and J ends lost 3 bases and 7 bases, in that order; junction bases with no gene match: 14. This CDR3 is CASSLGRLAGGPGWNEQFF. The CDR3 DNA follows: TGTGCCAGCAGCTTGGGACGACTAGCGGGAGGGCCAGGGTGGAATGAGCAGTTCTTC.

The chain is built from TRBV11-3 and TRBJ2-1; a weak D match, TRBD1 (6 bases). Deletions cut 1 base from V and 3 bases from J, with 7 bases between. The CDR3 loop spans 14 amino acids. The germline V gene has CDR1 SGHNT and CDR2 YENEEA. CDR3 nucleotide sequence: TGTGCCAGCAGCTTAGGCAGGGGCTACAATGAGCAGTTCTTC. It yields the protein CASSLGRGYNEQFF.

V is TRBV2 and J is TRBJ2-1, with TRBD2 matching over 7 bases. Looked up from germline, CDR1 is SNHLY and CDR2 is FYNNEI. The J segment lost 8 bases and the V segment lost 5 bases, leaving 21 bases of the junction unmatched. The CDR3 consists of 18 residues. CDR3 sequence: CASSTPLSEGGLRDEQFF. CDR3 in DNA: TGTGCCAGCAGTACTCCCCTCTCGGAGGGAGGGCTTAGGGATGAGCAGTTCTTC.

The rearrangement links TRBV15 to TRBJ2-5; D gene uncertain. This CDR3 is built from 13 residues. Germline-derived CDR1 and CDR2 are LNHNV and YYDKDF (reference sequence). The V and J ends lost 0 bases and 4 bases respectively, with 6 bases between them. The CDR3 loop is CATSRDEAETQYF. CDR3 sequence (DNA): TGTGCCACCAGCAGAGATGAGGCAGAGACCCAGTACTTC.

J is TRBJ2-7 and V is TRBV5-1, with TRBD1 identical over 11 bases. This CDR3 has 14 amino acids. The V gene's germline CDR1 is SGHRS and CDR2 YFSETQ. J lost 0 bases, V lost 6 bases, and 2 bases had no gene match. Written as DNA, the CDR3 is TGCGCCAGCAAGGGACAGGGGGACTCCTACGAGCAGTACTTC. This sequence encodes CASKGQGDSYEQYF. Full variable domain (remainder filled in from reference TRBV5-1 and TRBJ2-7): KAGVTQTPRYLIKTRGQQVTLSCSPISGHRSVSWYQQTPGQGLQFLFEYFSETQRNKGNFPGRFSGRQFSNSRSEMNVSTLELGDSALYLCASKGQGDSYEQYFGPGTRLTVT.

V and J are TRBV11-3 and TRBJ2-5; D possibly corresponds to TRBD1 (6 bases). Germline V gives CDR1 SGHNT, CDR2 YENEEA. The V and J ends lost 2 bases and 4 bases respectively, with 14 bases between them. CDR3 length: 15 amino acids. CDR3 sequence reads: CASSLQGLVGETQYF. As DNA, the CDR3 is TGTGCCAGCAGCTTACAGGGGTTGGTTGGAGAGACCCAGTACTTC.

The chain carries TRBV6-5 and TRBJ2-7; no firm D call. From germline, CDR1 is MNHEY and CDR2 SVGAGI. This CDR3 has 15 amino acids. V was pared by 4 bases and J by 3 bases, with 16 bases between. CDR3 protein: CASSSPGLTGYEQYF. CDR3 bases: TGTGCCAGCAGTTCCCCGGGCCTTACCGGCTACGAGCAGTACTTC.

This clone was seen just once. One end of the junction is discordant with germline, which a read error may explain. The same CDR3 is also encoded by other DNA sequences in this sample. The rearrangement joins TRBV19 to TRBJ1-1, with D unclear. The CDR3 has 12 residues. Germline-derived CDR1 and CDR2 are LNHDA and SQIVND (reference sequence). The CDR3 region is CASGDSNTEAFF. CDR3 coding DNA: TGTGCCAGCGGAGATTCTAACACTGAGGCTTTCTTT.

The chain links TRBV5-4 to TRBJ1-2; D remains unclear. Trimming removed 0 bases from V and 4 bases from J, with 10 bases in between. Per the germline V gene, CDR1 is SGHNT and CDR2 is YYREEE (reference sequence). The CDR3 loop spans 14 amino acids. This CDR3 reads CASSLGAGSYGYTF. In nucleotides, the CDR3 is TGTGCCAGCAGCTTGGGGGCAGGCTCCTATGGCTACACCTTC.

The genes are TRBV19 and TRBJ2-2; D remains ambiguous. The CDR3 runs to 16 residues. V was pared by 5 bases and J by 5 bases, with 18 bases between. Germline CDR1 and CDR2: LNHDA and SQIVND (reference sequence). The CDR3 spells CASSPEVLKFTGELFF. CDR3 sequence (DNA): TGTGCCAGTAGTCCCGAGGTCCTTAAATTTACCGGGGAGCTGTTTTTT.

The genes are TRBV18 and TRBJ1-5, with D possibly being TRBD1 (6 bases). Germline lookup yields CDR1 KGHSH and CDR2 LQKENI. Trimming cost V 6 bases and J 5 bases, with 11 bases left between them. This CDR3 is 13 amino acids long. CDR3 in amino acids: CASSWTVDQPQHF. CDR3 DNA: TGTGCCAGCTCCTGGACAGTTGATCAGCCCCAGCATTTT.

The chain's CDR3 is CASSVGASGASTDTQYF. CDR3 nucleotides: TGTGCCAGCAGCGTAGGAGCTAGCGGGGCGAGCACAGATACGCAGTATTTT. The rearrangement joins TRBV9 to TRBJ2-3; TRBD2 matches 9 bases. The V gene end was trimmed by 0 bases and the J gene end by 0 bases; junction bases not matched to a gene: 5. Germline values: CDR1 SGDLS, CDR2 YYNGEE. The CDR3 is 17 amino acids.

CDR3 bases: TGTGCCAGCAGCTTAGGGGGCGGGAGAGTAGAACAGTTCTTC. It codes for CASSLGGGRVEQFF. J is TRBJ2-1 and V is TRBV7-2; TRBD2 matches at 7 bases. CDR3 size: 14 residues. V shed 1 base and J 13 bases; nucleotides not matched to a gene: 10. CDR1 and CDR2 (germline): SGHTA, FQGNSA.

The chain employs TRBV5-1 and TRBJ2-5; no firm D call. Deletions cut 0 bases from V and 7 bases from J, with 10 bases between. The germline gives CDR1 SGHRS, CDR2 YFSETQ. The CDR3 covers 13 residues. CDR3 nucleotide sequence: TGCGCCAGCAGCTTGGCTCTGGCAGGGACCCAGTACTTC. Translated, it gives CASSLALAGTQYF.

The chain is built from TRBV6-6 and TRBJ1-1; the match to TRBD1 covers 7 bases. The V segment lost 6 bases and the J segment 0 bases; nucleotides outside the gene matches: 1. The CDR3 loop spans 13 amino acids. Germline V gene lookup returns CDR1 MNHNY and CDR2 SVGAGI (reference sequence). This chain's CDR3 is CASRQGMNTEAFF. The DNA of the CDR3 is TGTGCCAGCAGACAGGGGATGAACACTGAAGCTTTCTTT.